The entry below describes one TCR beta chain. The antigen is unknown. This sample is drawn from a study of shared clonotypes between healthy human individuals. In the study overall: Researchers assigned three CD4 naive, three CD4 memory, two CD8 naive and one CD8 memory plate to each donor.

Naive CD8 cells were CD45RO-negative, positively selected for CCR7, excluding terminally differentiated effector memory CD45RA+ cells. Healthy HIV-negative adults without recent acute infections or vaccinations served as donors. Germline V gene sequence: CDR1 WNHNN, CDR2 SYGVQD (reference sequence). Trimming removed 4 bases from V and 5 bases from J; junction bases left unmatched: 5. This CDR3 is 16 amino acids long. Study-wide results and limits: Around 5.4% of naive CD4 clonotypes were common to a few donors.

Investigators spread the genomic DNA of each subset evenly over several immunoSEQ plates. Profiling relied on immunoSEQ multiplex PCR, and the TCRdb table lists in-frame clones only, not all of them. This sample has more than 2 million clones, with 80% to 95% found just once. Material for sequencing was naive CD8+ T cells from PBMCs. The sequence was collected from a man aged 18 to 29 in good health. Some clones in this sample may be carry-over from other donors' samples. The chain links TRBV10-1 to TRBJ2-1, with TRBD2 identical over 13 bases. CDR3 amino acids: CASSGRLAGGHNEQFF. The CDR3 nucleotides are TGCGCCAGCAGTGGGAGACTAGCGGGAGGACACAATGAGCAGTTCTTC.